This T cell receptor (beta chain) appears in the sequencing data of a study of T cells after posttransplantation cyclophosphamide. Study-wide results and caveats: Later post-transplant blood repertoires were often dominated by donor CD8+ memory clones. Recipient CMV seropositivity and CMV reactivation strongly tracked TRB clonality.

The CDR3 is 14 residues long. Germline trimming cut 7 bases from V and 3 bases from J; bases unmatched to any gene: 3. Germline loops: CDR1 ENHRY, CDR2 SYGVKD. The method was immunoSEQ multiplex PCR; TCRdb's version includes in-frame clones alone and lacks a portion of them. The specimen has almost 5,500 clones, none found just once. Busulfan-fludarabine conditioning, marrow transplant, and cyclophosphamide on days +3 and +4 were administered. This clone has ten or more counts. Its target is not known. This material consisted of PBMCs, taken approximately 360 days after allogeneic stem cell transplant with posttransplant cyclophosphamide. The source of this sequence is a male patient in his sixties or seventies who received an allogeneic stem cell transplant from a related donor, was CMV-positive, and had acute GVHD only. Certain T cells may be donor cells from the graft. The V and J genes are TRBV10-3 and TRBJ2-1, with 10 nucleotides matching TRBD1. CDR3 loop: CAIIGTGDYNEQFF. The CDR3 region has the DNA TGTGCCATCATAGGGACAGGGGACTACAATGAGCAGTTCTTC.